This T cell receptor beta chain was recorded in a study of CD4 T cells in relation to SARS-CoV-2 and coronaviruses. The V end was cut by 4 bases, the J end by 7 bases, with 26 bases between. Germline loops: CDR1 SGHAT, CDR2 FQNNGV. The CDR3 length is 17 residues. The unexposed donors gave CD4+ T cells in about 2010-2019, prior to COVID-19. The cells were cultured for 10 days before CD4+ T cells were isolated. Clones were read by immunoSEQ multiplex PCR, and TCRdb kept only the in-frame ones, dropping some. The data hold roughly 25,000 clones, with 65% to 80% observed a single time. Remarks on this clone: The antigen is not known.

This clonotype was obtained from a human donor in good health. The chain recombines TRBV11-2 with TRBJ2-7, with a weak D call TRBD2 (6 bases). Sequenced sample: CD4+ T cells from PBMCs, cultured in vitro. The CDR3 DNA sequence: TGTGCCAGCAGCTCCCTCCCCCCGGGGGACCTACTGCTAGAGCAGTACTTC. It specifies CASSSLPPGDLLLEQYF.